One sample yielded the 15 T cell receptor beta chains listed below, sequenced in a study of regulatory T cells in long-lasting Graves disease (dated by TCRdb to the early 2020s). Sample time point, as interpreted from the label and publication: newly diagnosed GD, antithyroid drugs for less than 3 months. For both TCR sequencing and RNA sequencing, RNA was extracted from PBMCs in TRIzol. The library came from multiplex PCR. These reads were obtained on an Illumina HiSeq 4000. iRepertoire HTBI primers and Arm-PCR amplification of CDR3 regions were used to construct TCR beta libraries. TCRdb redid the processing of the public reads, applying fastp at Q25 and MiXCR, and retained in-frame beta chains. Every entry covers one CDR3 protein and lists the most common genes and DNA from its rows. The sample profile shows approximately 230,000 distinct CDR3 sequences; around 17% of them were found once. Around 20% of the sample rests with the top ten.

This sample comprised peripheral blood mononuclear cells (PBMCs), obtained at new diagnosis, from a patient treated with antithyroid drugs. The receptors stem from a female donor with Graves disease.

This chain uses TRBV27 with TRBJ2-5; D gene unclear. The CDR3 is made up of 14 amino acids. V shed 2 bases and J shed 4 bases, with 11 bases lying between them. Germline values: CDR1 MNHEY, CDR2 SMNVEV (reference sequence). In DNA form, the CDR3 reads TGTGCCAGCAGTTTAACACGGTCCCGAGAGACCCAGTACTTC. Residues: CASSLTRSRETQYF.

This clonotype was counted many times. This chain connects TRBV28 to TRBJ2-1; a weak D match, TRBD1 (6 bases). The V end was cut by 6 bases, the J end by 5 bases, with 11 bases between. This CDR3 region has 13 residues. Germline V gene lookup returns CDR1 MDHEN and CDR2 SYDVKM. The CDR3 DNA follows: TGTGCCAGCAGGGGACAACTTAACAATGAGCAGTTCTTC. Translating gives CASRGQLNNEQFF.

This clonotype was recorded many times. The V gene is TRBV19, the J gene TRBJ1-5; D is ambiguous. The ends were cut back, 3 bases at V and 0 bases at J, with 6 bases in the middle. The germline V gene has CDR1 LNHDA and CDR2 SQIVND (reference sequence). The CDR3 has 14 amino acids. CDR3 nucleotide sequence: TGTGCCAGTAGTATGTGGGTTAGCAATCAGCCCCAGCATTTT. Translated: CASSMWVSNQPQHF.

On this clonotype: Germline is not matched at one junction end, which may reflect a read error. The chain links TRBV11-3 to TRBJ2-1; 15 bases align to TRBD2. The CDR3 is 15 amino acids. Looked up from germline, CDR1 is SGHNT and CDR2 is YENEEA. CDR3 sequence reads: CASSLGLAGGNERFF. The CDR3, as DNA: TGTGCCAGCAGCTTGGGACTAGCGGGAGGAAATGAGCGGTTCTTC.

This clonotype was detected ten times or more. This chain connects TRBV29-1 to TRBJ2-1; 8 bases map to TRBD2. Trimming took 4 bases from V and 4 from J; bases not matched to a gene: 12. The CDR3 is made up of 16 amino acids. Germline-derived CDR1 and CDR2 are SQVTM and ANQGSEA. CDR3 loop: CSVVGREGRRYNEQFF. The CDR3 DNA sequence: TGCAGCGTTGTGGGTCGGGAGGGCCGAAGGTACAATGAGCAGTTCTTC.

This clonotype appeared many times. This chain connects TRBV28 to TRBJ2-7; D perhaps matches TRBD1 (7 bases). The CDR3 length is 14 residues. The germline V and J ends were trimmed by 3 bases and 7 bases, with 16 bases remaining between them. The V gene's germline CDR1 is MDHEN and CDR2 SYDVKM. CDR3 sequence: CASSFGGRGREQYF. The CDR3 region has the DNA TGTGCCAGCAGTTTTGGGGGCAGGGGGAGGGAGCAGTACTTC. The full variable domain, rest sourced from reference TRBV28 and TRBJ2-7, is DVKVTQSSRYLVKRTGEKVFLECVQDMDHENMFWYRQDPGLGLRLIYFSYDVKMKEKGDIPEGYSVSREKKERFSLILESASTNQTSMYLCASSFGGRGREQYFGPGTRLTVT.

This clonotype occurred a few times. A read error may explain this, as a much larger clone is one base away. This sequence joins TRBV10-2 and TRBJ2-7; TRBD2 matches at 12 bases. V gave up 7 bases and J gave up 4 bases; unmatched junction bases: 5. Germline assignment: CDR1 WSHSY and CDR2 SAAADI. The CDR3 contains 14 residues. The CDR3 is CASKLAGGTYEQYF. In DNA form, the CDR3 reads TGCGCCAGCAAACTAGCGGGAGGAACTTACGAGCAGTACTTC.

This clonotype was seen at least ten times. The CDR3 DNA reads as TGTGCCAGCAGTGATGCTGGCGGGGAGACCCAGTACTTC. Amino acid sequence: CASSDAGGETQYF. The rearrangement uses TRBV2 and TRBJ2-5; possible D gene TRBD2, 5 bases. V was pared by 3 bases and J by 5 bases, with 10 bases between. This CDR3 is built from 13 residues. CDR1 SNHLY and CDR2 FYNNEI come from the germline V gene.

The rearrangement joins TRBV10-3 to TRBJ2-3; D uncertain. The germline gives CDR1 ENHRY, CDR2 SYGVKD. This CDR3 is 14 amino acids long. V was clipped by 3 bases and J by 2 bases, with 9 bases between them. The chain's CDR3 is CAISEDKYTDTQYF. CDR3 sequence (DNA): TGTGCCATCAGTGAAGACAAATACACAGATACGCAGTATTTT.

Ten or more counts support this clonotype. The rearrangement joins TRBV6-2 or TRBV6-3 to TRBJ2-3; 8 bases map to TRBD1. V dropped 5 bases and J dropped 0; count of bases not matched to a gene: 7. The CDR3 is made up of 16 amino acids. Looked up from germline, CDR1 is MNHEY and CDR2 is SVGEGT. For the CDR3, the DNA is TGTGCCAGCAGTCGCCCAGGGGGCTTGAGCACAGATACGCAGTATTTT. Translated: CASSRPGGLSTDTQYF.

This clonotype was counted ten times or more. The chain recombines TRBV28 with TRBJ2-5; weak D call: TRBD2 (6 bases). CDR3 length equals 15 residues. Trimming left V 5 bases short and J 4 bases short, with 17 bases between. Germline-derived CDR1 and CDR2 are MDHEN and SYDVKM. CDR3 protein: CASSLPGAGSETQYF. CDR3 nucleotides: TGTGCCAGCAGTCTCCCCGGGGCGGGGTCAGAGACCCAGTACTTC.

This clonotype was seen a single time. This chain connects TRBV7-6 to TRBJ2-4; 7 bases match TRBD2. The V gene's germline CDR1 is SGHVS and CDR2 FNYEAQ. CDR3 length equals 17 residues. V trimming: 1 base; J trimming: 2 bases; junction bases outside the gene matches: 8. The chain's CDR3 is CASSLGEGRESKNIQYF. CDR3 nucleotide sequence: TGTGCCAGCAGCTTAGGGGAGGGCCGGGAGTCCAAAAACATTCAGTACTTC.

This clonotype was recorded a few times. This likely came from a read error, as a far larger clone is one base away. The chain couples TRBV2 to TRBJ1-2, with 9 bases lining up with TRBD1. Germline CDR1 is SNHLY and CDR2 is FYNNEI. This CDR3 is built from 13 residues. V gave up 3 bases and J gave up 9 bases; unmatched junction bases: 5. The CDR3, as DNA: TGTGCCAGCAGTGAGACAGGGGGATTGAGCTACACCTTC. This sequence encodes CASSETGGLSYTF.

In this sample, this clonotype turned up many times. This chain joins TRBV12-3 or TRBV12-4 and TRBJ1-1; maybe TRBD1 (5 bases). The CDR3 length is 19 residues. With 5 bases removed from V and 0 bases from J, the gap between germline ends came to 25 bases. The CDR3 DNA reads as TGTGCCAGCAGTCTCCCCTTAATTACTTACCCGGGGGTGAACACTGAAGCTTTCTTT. Translation gives CASSLPLITYPGVNTEAFF.

The chain carries TRBV5-1 and TRBJ2-3, with D maybe TRBD2 (6 bases). The CDR3 spans 15 residues. CDR1 is SGHRS, CDR2 YFSETQ, per germline. V dropped 1 base and J dropped 2 bases, with 11 bases sitting between them. In DNA form, the CDR3 reads TGCGCCAGCAGCTTGTTAGCTAGCGCCACAGATACGCAGTATTTT. Its protein is CASSLLASATDTQYF.